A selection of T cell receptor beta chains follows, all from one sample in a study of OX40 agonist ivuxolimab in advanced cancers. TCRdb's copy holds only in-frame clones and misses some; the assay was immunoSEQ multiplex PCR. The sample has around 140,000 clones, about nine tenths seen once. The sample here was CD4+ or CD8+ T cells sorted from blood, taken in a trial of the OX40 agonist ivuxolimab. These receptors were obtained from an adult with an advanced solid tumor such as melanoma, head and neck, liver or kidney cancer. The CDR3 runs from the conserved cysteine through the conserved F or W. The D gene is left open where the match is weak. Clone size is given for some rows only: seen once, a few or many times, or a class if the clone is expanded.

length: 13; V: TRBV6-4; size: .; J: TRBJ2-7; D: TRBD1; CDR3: CASTPGQGYEQYF; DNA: TGTGCCAGCACCCCGGGACAGGGCTACGAGCAGTACTTC
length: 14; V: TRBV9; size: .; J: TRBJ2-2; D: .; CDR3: CASSVVWNTGELFF; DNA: TGTGCCAGCAGCGTAGTTTGGAACACCGGGGAGCTGTTTTTT
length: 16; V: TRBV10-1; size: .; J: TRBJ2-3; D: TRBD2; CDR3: CASSPRTSGATDTQYF; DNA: TGCGCCAGCAGTCCTCGGACTAGCGGGGCCACAGATACGCAGTATTTT
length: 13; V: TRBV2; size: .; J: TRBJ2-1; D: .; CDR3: CASSPTGYNEQFF; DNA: TGTGCCAGCAGTCCCACAGGTTACAATGAGCAGTTCTTC
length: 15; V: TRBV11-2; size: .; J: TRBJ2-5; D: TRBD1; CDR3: CASSLVTGLQETQYF; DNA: TGTGCCAGCAGCTTAGTGACAGGGCTACAAGAGACCCAGTACTTC
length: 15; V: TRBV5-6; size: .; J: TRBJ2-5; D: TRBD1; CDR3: CASSMTGVVVETQYF; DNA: TGTGCCAGCAGTATGACAGGGGTCGTTGTGGAGACCCAGTACTTC
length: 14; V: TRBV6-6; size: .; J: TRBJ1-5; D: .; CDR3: CASSSPDRNQPQHF; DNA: TGTGCCAGCAGTTCCCCCGACAGAAATCAGCCCCAGCATTTT
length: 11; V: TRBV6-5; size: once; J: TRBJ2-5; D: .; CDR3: CASSYAETQYF; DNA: TGTGCCAGCAGTTACGCAGAGACCCAGTACTTC
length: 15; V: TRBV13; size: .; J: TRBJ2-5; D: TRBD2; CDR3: CASSFRTSGWETQYF; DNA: TGTGCCAGCAGCTTCCGGACTAGCGGGTGGGAGACCCAGTACTTC
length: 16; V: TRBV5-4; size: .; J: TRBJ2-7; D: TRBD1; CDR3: CASSFDRGPFSYEQYF; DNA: TGTGCCAGCAGCTTTGACAGGGGCCCCTTCTCCTACGAGCAGTACTTC
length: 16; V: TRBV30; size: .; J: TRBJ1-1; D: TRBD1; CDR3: CAWSPGTGGSVTEAFF; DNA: TGTGCCTGGAGTCCCGGGACAGGGGGCTCGGTCACTGAAGCTTTCTTT
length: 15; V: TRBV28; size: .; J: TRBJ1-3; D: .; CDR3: CASSLRGQGGNTIYF; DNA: TGTGCCAGCAGTTTAAGGGGCCAGGGGGGAAACACCATATATTTT
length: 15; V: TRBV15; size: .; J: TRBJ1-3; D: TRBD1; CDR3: CATSRDRGPGNTIYF; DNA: TGTGCCACCAGCAGAGACAGGGGGCCTGGAAACACCATATATTTT
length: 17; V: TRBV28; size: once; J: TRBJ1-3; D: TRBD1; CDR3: CASRVPTGDSSGNTIYF; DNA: TGTGCCAGCAGGGTACCGACAGGGGACAGCTCTGGAAACACCATATATTTT
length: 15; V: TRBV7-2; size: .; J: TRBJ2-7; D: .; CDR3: CASSLNGRSSYEQYF; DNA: TGTGCCAGCAGCTTAAACGGCCGGAGCTCCTACGAGCAGTACTTC
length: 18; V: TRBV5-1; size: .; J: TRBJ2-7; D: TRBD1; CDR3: CASSSAAGTAVRPYEQYF; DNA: TGCGCCAGCAGCTCGGCCGCCGGGACAGCTGTGCGTCCCTACGAGCAGTACTTC
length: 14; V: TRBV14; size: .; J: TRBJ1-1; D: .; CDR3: CASSQEGWNTEAFF; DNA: TGTGCCAGCAGCCAAGAAGGGTGGAACACTGAAGCTTTCTTT
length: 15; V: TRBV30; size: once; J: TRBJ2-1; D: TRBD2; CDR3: CAWSVGAGGPYEQFF; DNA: TGTGCCTGGAGTGTTGGCGCGGGAGGGCCATATGAGCAGTTCTTC
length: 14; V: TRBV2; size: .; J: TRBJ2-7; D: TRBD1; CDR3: CASCRDRAFREQYF; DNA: TGTGCCAGCTGCCGGGACAGGGCCTTTAGAGAGCAGTACTTC
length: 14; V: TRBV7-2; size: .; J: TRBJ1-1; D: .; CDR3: CASSLAGENTEAFF; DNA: TGTGCCAGCAGCTTAGCAGGGGAGAACACTGAAGCTTTCTTT
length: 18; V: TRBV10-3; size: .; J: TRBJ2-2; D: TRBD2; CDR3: CAISEGTSGSRGSGELFF; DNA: TGTGCCATCAGTGAGGGGACTAGCGGGAGCCGGGGATCCGGGGAGCTGTTTTTT
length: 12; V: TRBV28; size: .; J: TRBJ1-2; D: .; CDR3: CASTLAPYGYTF; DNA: TGTGCCAGCACTTTAGCCCCGTATGGCTACACCTTC
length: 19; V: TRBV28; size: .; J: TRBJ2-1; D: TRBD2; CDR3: CASSSPGTSGRGTYNEQFF; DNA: TGTGCCAGCAGTTCGCCCGGGACTAGCGGGAGGGGAACCTACAATGAGCAGTTCTTC
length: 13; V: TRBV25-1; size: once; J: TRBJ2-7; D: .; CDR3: CASSEPGRYEQYF; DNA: TGTGCCAGCAGTGAGCCGGGGCGGTACGAGCAGTACTTC
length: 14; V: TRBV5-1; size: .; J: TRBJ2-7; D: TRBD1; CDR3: CASSLTQGADEQYF; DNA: TGCGCCAGCAGCTTGACCCAGGGGGCCGACGAGCAGTACTTC
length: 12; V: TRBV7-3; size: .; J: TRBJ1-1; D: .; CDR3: CASSFGTTEAFF; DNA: TGTGCCAGCAGCTTCGGGACCACTGAAGCTTTCTTT
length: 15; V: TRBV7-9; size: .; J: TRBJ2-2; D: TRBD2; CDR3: CASTGIAGVTGELFF; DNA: TGTGCCAGCACCGGGATAGCGGGAGTCACCGGGGAGCTGTTTTTT